The entry that follows covers one TCR beta chain sequence. Its specificity is not known. Using constant-segment primers, 5'RACE produced TCR alpha and TCR beta cDNA libraries carrying sample barcodes and UMIs. One entry per CDR3 protein results from TCRdb running MiXCR on the 5' RACE reads. There are hundreds of thousands of distinct CDR3 sequences in the sample; 20% to 30% occur only once, and around 14% lies in the top ten. The CDR3 totals 13 residues. J was trimmed by 3 bases and V by 6 bases; bases with no gene match: 7. Germline V gene sequence: CDR1 SQVTM, CDR2 ANQGSEA. The record originates from a study of T-cell memory formation after mild COVID-19. Study-level results: Contracting CD4+ clones were located mainly in CM and EM, and CD8+ clones in EMRA. There were some responding clones in pre-infection memory, which suggested that cross-reactive memory had joined. Clones that got smaller from day 15 to 85 had even CD4/CD8, while clones growing later tipped toward CD4+.

Sequencing was done on a sample of PBMCs or a T cell subset sorted from them (not recorded which). The TCR was taken from an adult woman who had mild COVID-19 (a few samples of this study predate the infection). Cell type and time point are not known. J is TRBJ2-7 and V is TRBV29-1, with TRBD1 matching 8 bases. This CDR3 is CSVRGQANYEQYF. Here the CDR3 DNA reads TGCAGCGTGAGGGGACAGGCTAACTACGAGCAGTACTTC.